This T cell receptor beta chain is drawn from a study of vaccination and CD4 T cells after COVID-19. In the study overall: Convalescent patients gave post-COVID blood a median about 95 days post-diagnosis, range 35 to 161. Spike peptides, overlapping and drawn from SARS-CoV-2, HCoV-NL63, HCoV-OC43 and HCoV-229E, were used to stimulate cells.

Points from the study as a whole: The authors identified 304 of 307 vaccine-specific clones in convalescent patients as spike mono-reactive.

The study sequenced cultured CD4+ T cell DNA using the Oncomine TCR Beta short-read assay. TCRdb used MiXCR to reprocess the PCR reads, holding one entry per CDR3 protein. The sample has 9,500 to 15,000 distinct CDR3 sequences, 44% seen once; the top ten hold 18%. About this clonotype: What it recognizes is unknown.

Noted treatment: approximately 9-day PBMC culture with coronavirus spike peptide pools or control peptides (ViraFEST assay). The clonotype comes from a human donor with COVID-19. The sample taken for sequencing was cultured CD4+ T cells from blood.

This CDR3 reads CAISPTGAPDGYTF. CDR3 DNA: TGTGCCATCAGTCCAACAGGGGCCCCAGACGGCTACACCTTC. The chain is built from TRBV10-3 and TRBJ1-2; TRBD1 matches 7 bases. Unmatched junction bases numbered 11, after V lost 5 bases and J lost 8 bases. The CDR3 contains 14 residues. The germline gives CDR1 ENHRY, CDR2 SYGVKD.